This section outlines one TCR beta chain sequence together with its context. Here immunoSEQ multiplex PCR was the method, and the copy in TCRdb shows in-frame clones only, minus some. The table records approximately 70,000 clones, around 90% of them present only once. Germline assignment: CDR1 SGHTA and CDR2 FQGTGA. The CDR3 is 14 residues long. Trimming stripped 1 base from V and 2 bases from J, with 7 bases between. This sample is drawn from a study of blood T cell repertoires in COVID-19. This TCR was sampled from a man aged 45-60 years with active COVID-19. The chain has TRBV7-3 and TRBJ2-3; D is possibly TRBD2 (6 bases). The sample consisted of peripheral blood. In nucleotides, the CDR3 is TGTGCCAGCAGCTTAAGCGGGACCACAGATACGCAGTATTTT. This codes for CASSLSGTTDTQYF.